This record looks at one TCR beta chain sequence and its context. What it recognizes is unknown. TCRdb keeps only in-frame clones here, not all; method: immunoSEQ multiplex PCR. The repertoire includes roughly 680,000 clones, 72% of them detected once, and around 1.8% sits in the top ten. This entry is derived from a study of shared clonotypes between healthy human individuals. General study points: Against clonotypes common to all four donors, non-shared ones had lower generation probabilities.

Germline CDR1 SGDLS, CDR2 YYNGEE. Trimming took 3 bases from V and 9 from J, leaving 10 bases between them. The CDR3 consists of 13 residues. Healthy adults negative for HIV, lacking recent acute infections or vaccinations, served as donors. The study drew all its donors from Caucasian adults living in Nashville, Tennessee. Partitioning of CD4+ cells yielded a CD45RA+ naive subset and a CD45RA-negative memory subset. The specimen sequenced was memory CD4+ T cells sorted from blood. Documented subset: CD45RA-negative fraction. The chain is built from TRBV9 and TRBJ1-6; D perhaps matches TRBD1 (6 bases). The receptor comes from a woman younger than 45 in good health. The CDR3 sequence: CASSAGDLSPLHF. In DNA, the CDR3 is TGTGCCAGCAGCGCAGGGGATCTTTCACCCCTCCACTTT.